This TCR beta chain came from a study of cytomegalovirus exposure and HLA in healthy donors. The CDR3 is 14 residues long. The V end was cut by 2 bases, the J end by 0 bases, with 7 bases between. Germline-derived CDR1 and CDR2 are SGHTA and FQGNSA. It was with 60 Vbeta and 13 Jbeta primers that the PCR ran. Sequencing was performed with immunoSEQ multiplex PCR; in TCRdb, only in-frame clones are kept and a portion is missing. The sample yields 130,000 or so clones, approximately 82% seen once. The TCR was taken from a woman between 35 and 50 years old in good health and CMV-seronegative. The chain recombines TRBV7-2 with TRBJ2-5; perhaps TRBD2 as D (5 bases). Sequencing was performed on PBMCs. The CDR3 nucleotides are TGTGCCAGCAGCTTAACGAGGGACCAAGAGACCCAGTACTTC. Protein sequence: CASSLTRDQETQYF.